This is a list of T cell receptor beta chains from one sample in a study of CD8+ T cells in alopecia areata. The protocol was immunoSEQ multiplex PCR, while the TCRdb copy is restricted to in-frame clones and leaves out a portion. The sample has about 190,000 clones, roughly three fifths seen once; the top ten hold roughly 0.67%. The sample in question was CD4+ T cells sorted from blood, obtained at week 4, from a patient treated with tofacitinib. Every receptor here comes from a human donor with alopecia areata. The CDR3 runs from the conserved cysteine through the conserved F or W. The D gene is left open where the match is weak. Only part of the rows carry a size: once, few, many, or a class if the clone is expanded.

d_call j_call v_call clone_size cdr3_aa cdr3_nt
. TRBJ1-5 TRBV5-1 . CASSSGTGNSNQPQHF TGCGCCAGCAGCTCTGGAACAGGGAATAGCAATCAGCCCCAGCATTTT
. TRBJ2-1 TRBV29-1 . CSVEKNIREQFF TGCAGCGTTGAAAAAAATATACGTGAGCAGTTCTTC
. TRBJ1-2 TRBV29-1 few CSVSWGHGYTF TGCAGCGTTTCTTGGGGGCATGGCTACACCTTC
TRBD2 TRBJ2-1 TRBV18 . CASSPTPGLGPNEQFF TGTGCCAGCTCGCCAACCCCGGGACTAGGCCCTAATGAGCAGTTCTTC
. TRBJ2-7 TRBV29-1 . CSVQRGGYEQYF TGCAGCGTCCAGAGGGGGGGCTACGAGCAGTACTTC
. TRBJ2-5 TRBV6-5 . CASSYSGDSGETQYF TGTGCCAGCAGTTACTCAGGAGACAGTGGAGAGACCCAGTACTTC
. TRBJ2-7 TRBV28 few CASTPGAGSAYEQYF TGTGCCAGCACCCCCGGGGCAGGGTCGGCCTACGAGCAGTACTTC
. TRBJ2-3 TRBV6-1 . CASSPSHTQYF TGTGCCAGCAGCCCCAGTCATACGCAGTATTTT
. TRBJ2-7 TRBV30 . CAWSENYEQYF TGTGCCTGGAGCGAAAACTACGAGCAGTACTTC
. TRBJ2-5 TRBV11-2 . CASSLATQETQYF TGTGCCAGCAGCTTAGCGACCCAAGAGACCCAGTACTTC
. TRBJ2-1 TRBV5-4 . CASSQTPSSYNEQFF TGTGCCAGCAGCCAGACACCAAGCTCCTACAATGAGCAGTTCTTC
. TRBJ1-1 TRBV30 . CAWTLRGTEAFF TGTGCCTGGACCTTGAGGGGTACTGAAGCTTTCTTT
TRBD2 TRBJ2-1 TRBV29-1 . CSVSHAGGTNGQFF TGCAGCGTCTCCCACGCGGGAGGGACCAATGGGCAGTTCTTC
TRBD2 TRBJ2-3 TRBV4-2 . CASSRDGLAGGVGADTQYF TGTGCCAGCAGCCGAGACGGGCTAGCGGGAGGAGTGGGCGCAGATACGCAGTATTTT
. TRBJ2-4 TRBV30 . CAWSHTSLSYIQYF TGTGCCTGGAGTCATACCTCCTTGTCCTACATTCAGTACTTC
. TRBJ1-1 TRBV29-1 few CSVAHLGRGNTEAFF TGCAGCGTTGCCCATCTTGGCAGGGGGAACACTGAAGCTTTCTTT
. TRBJ1-1 TRBV30 . CAWMRNTEAFF TGTGCCTGGATGAGGAACACTGAAGCTTTCTTT
. TRBJ1-2 TRBV2 . CASSSEGSYGYTF TGTGCCAGCAGTTCGGAAGGGAGCTATGGCTACACCTTC
TRBD1 TRBJ1-1 TRBV29-1 few CSTRQGVNTEAFF TGCAGCACTCGACAGGGCGTGAACACTGAAGCTTTCTTT
. TRBJ2-6 TRBV29-1 few CSATQGSGANVLTF TGCAGCGCCACCCAGGGGTCTGGGGCCAACGTCCTGACTTTC
. TRBJ2-4 TRBV7-9 few CASSLSGWVQNIQYF TGTGCCAGCAGCTTAAGCGGTTGGGTACAAAACATTCAGTACTTC
TRBD1 TRBJ1-5 TRBV7-2 few CASSFGQGNQPQHF TGTGCCAGCAGCTTCGGACAGGGAAATCAGCCCCAGCATTTT
. TRBJ1-5 TRBV30 once CAWSVSLTQPQHF TGTGCCTGGAGTGTTAGCTTGACTCAGCCCCAGCATTTT
. TRBJ2-1 TRBV29-1 . CSVTLERKNNEQFF TGCAGCGTTACGTTGGAGAGGAAAAACAATGAGCAGTTCTTC
TRBD2 TRBJ2-7 TRBV5-1 . CASSLEVRAGVNEQYF TGCGCCAGCAGCTTGGAGGTAAGGGCGGGAGTCAACGAGCAGTACTTC
. TRBJ2-6 TRBV30 . CAWGQAGANVLTF TGTGCCTGGGGGCAGGCTGGGGCCAACGTCCTGACTTTC
. TRBJ2-1 TRBV6-1 few CATQRRNYNEQFF TGTGCCACTCAGAGGAGGAACTACAATGAGCAGTTCTTC
. TRBJ2-7 TRBV2 . CASSERANEQYF TGTGCCAGCAGTGAACGGGCGAATGAGCAGTACTTC
. TRBJ1-1 TRBV29-1 . CSVEVRRRNTEAFF TGCAGCGTTGAAGTCCGGCGGAGAAACACTGAAGCTTTCTTT
. TRBJ1-1 TRBV6-1 . CASSDAGRTEAFF TGTGCCAGCAGTGATGCAGGGAGGACTGAAGCTTTCTTT
. TRBJ2-7 TRBV27 . CASSLNYVTNEQYF TGTGCCAGCAGTTTAAATTACGTGACAAACGAGCAGTACTTC
. TRBJ1-1 TRBV6-5 . CASSRPPAVNTEAFF TGTGCCAGCAGCCGCCCCCCGGCGGTGAACACTGAAGCTTTCTTT
TRBD2 TRBJ2-5 TRBV30 . CAWSAWTSGQETQYF TGTGCCTGGAGTGCGTGGACTAGCGGCCAAGAGACCCAGTACTTC
TRBD1 TRBJ2-7 TRBV15 . CATSREGQGYEQYF TGTGCCACCAGCAGAGAGGGACAGGGGTACGAGCAGTACTTC
. TRBJ2-1 TRBV28 few CASGTSYNEQFF TGTGCCAGCGGGACCTCCTACAATGAGCAGTTCTTC
TRBD2 TRBJ2-1 TRBV7-3 . CASSFASGSAYNEQFF TGTGCCAGCAGCTTCGCTAGCGGGAGCGCCTACAATGAGCAGTTCTTC
TRBD2 TRBJ2-5 TRBV7-9 . CASSLALTSGGTAKETQYF TGTGCCAGCAGCTTAGCGCTAACTAGCGGGGGAACGGCGAAAGAGACCCAGTACTTC
. TRBJ2-1 TRBV29-1 . CSVEKRLSYNEQFF TGCAGCGTTGAAAAGCGGCTTTCCTACAATGAGCAGTTCTTC
TRBD1 TRBJ2-1 TRBV30 . CAWSVQGSYNEQFF TGTGCCTGGAGTGTACAGGGGTCCTACAATGAGCAGTTCTTC
. TRBJ2-7 TRBV5-1 . CASSTSSYEQYF TGCGCCAGCAGCACGAGCTCCTACGAGCAGTACTTC
. TRBJ2-1 TRBV5-1 . CASSYWSDNNEQFF TGCGCCAGCAGCTACTGGTCGGACAACAATGAGCAGTTCTTC
TRBD1 TRBJ2-7 TRBV5-1 . CASSLGQGGGEQYF TGCGCCAGCAGCCTGGGACAGGGGGGAGGCGAGCAGTACTTC
TRBD1 TRBJ2-4 TRBV30 . CAWGTGGVTLAKNIQYF TGTGCCTGGGGGACAGGGGGAGTCACACTAGCCAAAAACATTCAGTACTTC
TRBD2 TRBJ2-7 TRBV30 few CAWSIEGGRESQYF TGTGCCTGGAGTATCGAGGGCGGGAGAGAGTCGCAGTACTTC
. TRBJ1-5 TRBV30 . CAWTRGSNQPQHF TGTGCCTGGACCCGGGGGTCCAATCAGCCCCAGCATTTT
. TRBJ2-5 TRBV29-1 . CSVARRGSQETQYF TGCAGCGTTGCCAGGAGAGGGTCCCAAGAGACCCAGTACTTC
TRBD2 TRBJ2-7 TRBV28 few CASSVAGVFPQYF TGTGCCAGCAGTGTAGCGGGAGTCTTCCCCCAGTACTTC
TRBD1 TRBJ1-2 TRBV6-5 . CASSYSDRVVSGYTF TGTGCCAGCAGTTACAGTGACAGGGTAGTCTCTGGCTACACCTTC
. TRBJ1-1 TRBV29-1 few CSVARGRETEAFF TGCAGCGTAGCCAGGGGTAGAGAGACTGAAGCTTTCTTT
TRBD2 TRBJ2-5 TRBV4-2 once CASSQGGGNMETQYF TGTGCCAGCAGCCAAGGGGGGGGTAACATGGAGACCCAGTACTTC
. TRBJ1-5 TRBV29-1 . CSVAAAGGSNQPQHF TGCAGCGTTGCGGCAGCCGGGGGAAGCAATCAGCCCCAGCATTTT
. TRBJ2-7 TRBV30 . CAWSRKLYEQYF TGTGCCTGGAGCCGGAAACTCTACGAGCAGTACTTC
. TRBJ1-1 TRBV20-1 . CSAAQGAAFF TGCAGTGCCGCGCAGGGTGCAGCTTTCTTT
. TRBJ2-7 TRBV5-1 . CASSPTEESYEQYF TGCGCCAGCAGCCCTACGGAGGAATCCTACGAGCAGTACTTC
. TRBJ2-7 TRBV27 . CASSLRGLGEQYF TGTGCCAGCAGTCTGAGGGGCTTGGGGGAGCAGTACTTC